The 4 T cell receptor beta chains presented below share a single source sample, sequenced in a study of T cell responses to AZD1222 COVID-19 vaccine. TCRdb keeps only in-frame clones here, not all; method: immunoSEQ multiplex PCR. The sample has some 90,000 clones; approximately 86% are singletons. The sequences come from peripheral blood, collected on day 0 of AZD1222 vaccination. The receptors come from an adult in good health.

This clone came up once. Here the CDR3 DNA reads TGTGCCAGCAGCTTACCGGGCCTTAATTCACCCCTCCACTTT. This sequence encodes CASSLPGLNSPLHF. The chain joins TRBV28 to TRBJ1-6; unclear D gene. CDR1 and CDR2 from the germline V gene are MDHEN and SYDVKM. V was pared by 6 bases and J by 6 bases, with 12 bases between. This CDR3 contains 14 residues.

CDR3 amino acids: CASSPGQGAIGELFF. The CDR3 nucleotides read TGTGCCAGCTCACCAGGACAGGGGGCGATCGGGGAGCTGTTTTTT. The chain couples TRBV18 to TRBJ2-2, with 11 nucleotides matching TRBD1. Trimming at V came to 2 bases and at J to 7 bases, leaving 3 bases not matched to a gene. Germline V CDR1 and CDR2: KGHSH, LQKENI. The CDR3 spans 15 residues.

This chain connects TRBV5-5 to TRBJ2-3; 9 nucleotides line up with TRBD2. V trimming: 6 bases; J trimming: 0 bases; junction bases outside the gene matches: 11. Germline CDR1 reads SGHKS; CDR2 reads YYEKEE (reference sequence). The CDR3 consists of 17 residues. The CDR3 bases are TGTGCCAGCACCCATTTTTCTAGCGGGATGAGCACAGATACGCAGTATTTT. It is translated as CASTHFSSGMSTDTQYF. Combining the CDR3 with reference TRBV5-5 and TRBJ2-3 gives the whole variable domain DAGVTQSPTHLIKTRGQQVTLRCSPISGHKSVSWYQQVLGQGPQFIFQYYEKEERGRGNFPDRFSARQFPNYSSELNVNALLLGDSALYLCASTHFSSGMSTDTQYFGPGTRLTVL.

The chain carries TRBV9 and TRBJ1-4; possibly TRBD1 for D (6 bases). Germline CDR1 reads SGDLS; CDR2 reads YYNGEE. The V gene lost 4 bases and the J gene lost 8 bases, with 18 bases spanning the gap. CDR3 length equals 15 residues. Here the CDR3 DNA reads TGTGCCAGCAGCTCCCCCCCGAGGACAGAGGAAAAACTGTTTTTT. Translating gives CASSSPPRTEEKLFF.